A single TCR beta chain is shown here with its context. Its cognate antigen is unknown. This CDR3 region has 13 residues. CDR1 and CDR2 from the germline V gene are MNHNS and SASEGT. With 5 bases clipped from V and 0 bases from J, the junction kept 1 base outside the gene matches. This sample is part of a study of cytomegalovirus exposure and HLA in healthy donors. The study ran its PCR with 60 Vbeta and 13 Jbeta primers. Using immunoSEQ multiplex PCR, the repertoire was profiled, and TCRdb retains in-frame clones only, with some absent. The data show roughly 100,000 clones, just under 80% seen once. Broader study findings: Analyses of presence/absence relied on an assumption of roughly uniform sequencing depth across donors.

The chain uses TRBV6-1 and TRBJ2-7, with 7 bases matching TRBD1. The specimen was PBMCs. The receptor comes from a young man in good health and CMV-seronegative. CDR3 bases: TGTGCCAGCAGTTGGGACAGCTCCTACGAGCAGTACTTC. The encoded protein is CASSWDSSYEQYF.